Included here is one TCR beta chain sequence, with context. The target antigen is unknown. This specimen belongs to a study of blood T cells in healthy people across ages. Study-wide findings and caveats: Higher diversity and more naive CD4+ cells were features of long-lived donors, compared to aged donors.

The second PCR ran about 6 to 11 cycles with a sample-barcoded 5' primer and J-beta primers. Each CDR3 protein gets one entry after TCRdb re-called the 5' RACE reads with MiXCR. In the table there are about a million distinct CDR3 sequences, 35% to 45% of which are singletons. This CDR3 region has 16 residues. V lost 0 bases, J lost 7 bases, and 13 bases lay in between. Germline V gives CDR1 LGHNA, CDR2 YSLEER. Sequencing was performed on blood. This TCR derives from a man between 18 and 35 years old in good health. The J gene is TRBJ1-6, the V gene TRBV4-3; D is perhaps TRBD1 (6 bases). The CDR3 sequence: CASSQEIRTDNSPLHF. In DNA form, the CDR3 reads TGCGCCAGCAGCCAAGAAATCAGGACAGACAATTCACCCCTCCACTTT.